One sample yielded the 21 T cell receptor beta chains listed below, sequenced in a study of T cells in Graves' hyperthyroidism and ophthalmopathy. RNA transcripts yielded amplified TCR beta CDR3 regions. Using the HTBI primer set, a first-round RT-PCR was run on the TCR CDR3. TCRdb called the multiplex PCR reads again in MiXCR, with one record for every CDR3 protein. There are approximately 710,000 distinct CDR3 sequences in the sample; roughly a sixth occur only once, and 15% to 17% lies in the top ten. The sample comprised blood. The source is a man aged 50-59 years with Graves' hyperthyroidism.

The table lists this clonotype with many counts. The chain uses TRBV27 and TRBJ2-1; possibly TRBD2 for D (6 bases). V was shortened by 5 bases and J by 6 bases, with 11 bases between the two germline ends. This CDR3 spans 13 amino acids. Germline values: CDR1 MNHEY, CDR2 SMNVEV (reference sequence). CDR3 loop: CASSLRLVNEQFF. CDR3 bases: TGTGCCAGCAGTCTGCGACTAGTCAATGAGCAGTTCTTC.

This clonotype was detected many times. This chain links TRBV7-8 with TRBJ2-7, with D uncertain. V lost 5 bases to trimming and J lost 4 bases, with 15 bases between them. Germline V gene sequence: CDR1 SGHVS, CDR2 FQNEAQ. The CDR3 extends over 14 amino acids. The CDR3 sequence: CASSPRTPRYEQYF. DNA of the CDR3: TGTGCCAGCAGCCCCCGGACCCCGCGTTACGAGCAGTACTTC.

This clonotype appeared a few times. V gene TRBV6-5 combines with J gene TRBJ2-2; D might be TRBD2 (5 bases). Germline V gene sequence: CDR1 MNHEY, CDR2 SVGAGI. Trimming took 4 bases from V and 5 from J, leaving 14 bases between them. The CDR3 has 15 residues. The CDR3 protein is CASSCSIPGTGELFF. Here the CDR3 DNA reads TGTGCCAGCAGTTGCTCGATTCCGGGGACCGGGGAGCTGTTTTTT.

This clonotype was found many times. The V call is TRBV27, the J call TRBJ1-2; tentative D call: TRBD1 (5 bases). V lost 5 bases, J lost 4 bases, and 11 bases lay in between. The V gene's germline CDR1 is MNHEY and CDR2 SMNVEV (reference sequence). The CDR3 spans 13 residues. In DNA, the CDR3 is TGTGCCAGCAGTCGAGGGGCCTCCTATGGCTACACCTTC. Its translation is CASSRGASYGYTF.

DNA for the CDR3: TGTGCCATCAGGTCCTTGTCGGAAGCTTTCTTT. This codes for CAIRSLSEAFF. The V call is TRBV10-3, the J call TRBJ1-1; D is unresolved. CDR1 and CDR2 (germline): ENHRY, SYGVKD. V was clipped by 6 bases and J by 8 bases, with 10 bases between them. The CDR3 consists of 11 residues.

Only a few counts were recorded for this clonotype. The rearrangement links TRBV9 to TRBJ2-3; D is uncertain. The CDR3 is 16 residues long. Germline V gene lookup returns CDR1 SGDLS and CDR2 YYNGEE. The V and J ends lost 4 bases and 4 bases respectively, with 19 bases between them. The CDR3: CASSLGTTVGSDTQYF. CDR3 coding DNA: TGTGCCAGCAGCCTCGGAACGACGGTGGGGTCAGATACGCAGTATTTT.

The rearrangement links TRBV5-6 to TRBJ2-1; 7 bases fit TRBD1. Germline loops: CDR1 SGHDT, CDR2 YYEEEE. CDR3 length equals 17 residues. Trimming cost V 1 base and J 9 bases; bases outside gene matches: 16. CDR3 amino acids: CASSLILVTGRGGEQFF. The CDR3 nucleotides read TGTGCCAGCAGCTTGATTCTAGTGACAGGGAGAGGAGGTGAGCAGTTCTTC.

This chain joins TRBV10-3 and TRBJ1-1, with D possibly matching TRBD1 (5 bases). V was pared by 4 bases and J by 3 bases, with 12 bases between. CDR3 length equals 14 residues. Germline V gene sequence: CDR1 ENHRY, CDR2 SYGVKD. In nucleotides, the CDR3 is TGTGCCATCAGTGCCCGGGGGGGGGACACTGAAGCTTTCTTT. The encoded protein is CAISARGGDTEAFF.

The sample holds many counts of this clonotype. The V gene is TRBV7-8, the J gene TRBJ1-5; perhaps TRBD1 as D (6 bases). Germline lookup yields CDR1 SGHVS and CDR2 FQNEAQ. This CDR3 comprises 16 residues. V lost 0 bases and J lost 2, with 11 bases in between. CDR3 DNA: TGTGCCAGCAGCTTAGCGTGGGGGGCGGGCAATCAGCCCCAGCATTTT. Translating it yields CASSLAWGAGNQPQHF. The full variable domain, rest sourced from reference TRBV7-8 and TRBJ1-5, is GAGVSQSPRYKVAKRGQDVALRCDPISGHVSLFWYQQALGQGPEFLTYFQNEAQLDKSGLPSDRFFAERPEGSVSTLKIQRTQQEDSAVYLCASSLAWGAGNQPQHFGDGTRLSIL.

This clonotype has only a few counts. The rearrangement joins TRBV24-1 to TRBJ1-2; D not certain. Per germline, CDR1 KGHDR and CDR2 SFDVKD. Trimming pared 4 bases from V and 8 bases from J, leaving 7 bases between. The length of the CDR3 is 11 residues. CDR3 coding DNA: TGTGCCACCAGTGAGGGGTTCGGCTACACCTTC. It translates to CATSEGFGYTF.

The J gene is TRBJ2-7, the V gene TRBV13, with D possibly matching TRBD2 (5 bases). Between the trimmed V and J ends, which lost 3 bases and 3 bases, there was a span of 12 bases. Germline lookup yields CDR1 PRHDT and CDR2 FYEKMQ (reference sequence). This CDR3 comprises 14 residues. The CDR3 DNA sequence: TGTGCCAGCAGCTTCGGGAAGGGCTTCTACGAGCAGTACTTC. Translated: CASSFGKGFYEQYF.

Many counts were recorded for this clonotype. This rearrangement joins TRBV7-9 to TRBJ2-1; tentative D call: TRBD1 (5 bases). Germline V lookup: CDR1 SEHNR, CDR2 FQNEAQ (reference sequence). The V end was cut by 0 bases, the J end by 7 bases, with 13 bases between. The CDR3 has 15 residues. The CDR3 nucleotides read TGTGCCAGCAGCTTAGCGGTGCAGGGCGCGAATGAGCAGTTCTTC. Its protein is CASSLAVQGANEQFF. The whole variable domain, remainder taken from reference TRBV7-9 and TRBJ2-1, is DTGVSQNPRHKITKRGQNVTFRCDPISEHNRLYWYRQTLGQGPEFLTYFQNEAQLEKSRLLSDRFSAERPKGSFSTLEIQRTEQGDSAMYLCASSLAVQGANEQFFGPGTRLTVL.

This clonotype showed up just a few times. V is TRBV5-6 and J is TRBJ1-4; D unresolved. V was pared by 4 bases and J by 10 bases, with 20 bases between. The CDR3 is made up of 15 amino acids. In germline, CDR1 is SGHDT, CDR2 YYEEEE. CDR3 residues: CASSGKTSLEGKLFF. As DNA, the CDR3 is TGTGCCAGCAGCGGAAAGACATCACTGGAGGGAAAACTGTTTTTT.

There are a few counts of this clonotype. The V call is TRBV19, the J call TRBJ2-7; 8 bases map to TRBD2. This CDR3 has 16 amino acids. CDR1 LNHDA and CDR2 SQIVND come from the germline V gene (reference sequence). V was pared by 3 bases and J by 3 bases, with 10 bases of the junction left unmatched. The CDR3 reads CASSIGSGGVGYEQYF. The CDR3 nucleotides read TGTGCCAGTAGTATTGGTTCGGGAGGGGTGGGCTACGAGCAGTACTTC.

This clonotype was seen many times. V gene TRBV24-1 combines with J gene TRBJ1-2, with 7 bases fitting TRBD1. This CDR3 is built from 15 residues. Germline V gene sequence: CDR1 KGHDR, CDR2 SFDVKD. Unmatched junction bases numbered 6, after V lost 3 bases and J lost 3 bases. The CDR3 DNA follows: TGTGCCACCAGTGATAACAGGGGACTAGACTATGGCTACACCTTC. It yields the protein CATSDNRGLDYGYTF.

The chain has TRBV15 and TRBJ2-7; 10 nucleotides align to TRBD1. The CDR3 is 17 residues long. Germline V lookup: CDR1 LNHNV, CDR2 YYDKDF (reference sequence). The V and J ends lost 2 bases and 3 bases, in that order; junction bases with no gene match: 10. The CDR3 nucleotides read TGTGCCACCAGCAGACCCGGGTACCGGGACAGGGGCTACGAGCAGTACTTC. This sequence encodes CATSRPGYRDRGYEQYF.

This clonotype was recorded at least ten times. At one end the junction does not follow the germline gene, possibly because of a read error. The chain combines TRBV10-2 with TRBJ2-7; D ambiguous. Germline lookup yields CDR1 WSHSY and CDR2 SAAADI. This CDR3 has 15 residues. CDR3: CASSERVARSSEQYF. DNA of the CDR3: TGCGCCAGCAGTGAGAGGGTAGCTCGATCCTCCGAGCAGTACTTC.

The V and J genes are TRBV30 and TRBJ1-2; unclear D gene. The V and J ends lost 2 bases and 1 base respectively, with 11 bases between them. Per germline, CDR1 GTSNPN and CDR2 SVGIG (reference sequence). This CDR3 region has 14 residues. This chain's CDR3 is CAWSQTVNNYGYTF. The CDR3 region has the DNA TGTGCCTGGAGTCAGACGGTTAATAACTATGGCTACACCTTC.

V is TRBV10-3 and J is TRBJ2-1; TRBD2 agrees at 11 bases. This CDR3 has 15 residues. CDR1 and CDR2 (germline): ENHRY, SYGVKD. J lost 8 bases, V lost 4 bases, and 7 bases had no gene match. CDR3 in DNA: TGTGCCATCAGTGGCGGGACTAGCGGTTCAGATGAGCAGTTCTTC. Its protein is CAISGGTSGSDEQFF.

There are many counts of this clonotype. The V call is TRBV19, the J call TRBJ1-1, with a possible D match to TRBD1 (6 bases). CDR3 length: 15 amino acids. Per the germline V gene, CDR1 is LNHDA and CDR2 is SQIVND (reference sequence). V lost 5 bases to trimming and J lost 1 base, with 14 bases between them. CDR3 in amino acids: CASSPRDTWNTEAFF. The CDR3 DNA sequence: TGTGCCAGTAGTCCTCGGGACACCTGGAACACTGAAGCTTTCTTT.

This clonotype was observed at least ten times. The V call is TRBV2, the J call TRBJ2-6; D gene unclear. There are 16 residues in the CDR3. Germline V lookup: CDR1 SNHLY, CDR2 FYNNEI. Trimming shortened V by 5 bases and J by 0 bases, and 11 bases separated the two germline ends. The DNA for the CDR3 is TGTGCCAGCAGTCTCGGACGGAACTCTGGGGCCAACGTCCTGACTTTC. Protein product: CASSLGRNSGANVLTF.